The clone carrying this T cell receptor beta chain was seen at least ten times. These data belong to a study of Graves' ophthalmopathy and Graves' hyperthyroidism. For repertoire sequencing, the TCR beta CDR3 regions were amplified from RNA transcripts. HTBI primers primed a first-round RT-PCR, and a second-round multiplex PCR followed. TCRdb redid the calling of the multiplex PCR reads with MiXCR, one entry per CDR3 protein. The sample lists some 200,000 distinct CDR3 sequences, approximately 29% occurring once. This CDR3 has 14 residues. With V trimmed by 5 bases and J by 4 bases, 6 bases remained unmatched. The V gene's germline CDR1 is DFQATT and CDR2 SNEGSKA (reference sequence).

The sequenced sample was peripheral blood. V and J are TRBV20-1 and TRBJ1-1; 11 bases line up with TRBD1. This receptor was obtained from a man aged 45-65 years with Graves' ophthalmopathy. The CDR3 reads CSALPGTGGTEAFF. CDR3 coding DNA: TGCAGTGCTCTCCCCGGGACAGGGGGCACTGAAGCTTTCTTT.